The text below deals with one T cell receptor (beta chain). Its target is not known. CDR3 length: 10 residues. CDR1 SQVTM and CDR2 ANQGSEA come from the germline V gene. The record originates from a study of T cells in Graves' hyperthyroidism and ophthalmopathy. Study-level points and caveats: Blood also showed most of the thyroid clonotypes that were expanded above 0.001. Ophthalmopathy got predicted by the model a median approximately 6.4 months before its onset.

Amplified TCR beta CDR3 regions derived from RNA transcripts. In the first-round RT-PCR of the TCR CDR3, the HTBI primer set was used. Each CDR3 protein gets one entry after TCRdb re-called the multiplex PCR reads with MiXCR. The sample has about 480,000 distinct CDR3 sequences, approximately 15% seen once. If no ophthalmopathy progression occurred within 18 months, Graves' hyperthyroidism was stable. The authors took PBMCs from about 9.5 ml fresh peripheral blood. This chain links TRBV29-1 with TRBJ2-1; D is uncertain. The J call may be mistaken, given a closer DNA end match to TRBJ2-7. Sequences were obtained from blood. The TCR sequence derives from a woman aged 18-29 years with Graves' hyperthyroidism. The CDR3 region is CSVMVNEQYF. The CDR3 region has the DNA TGCAGCGTTATGGTCAATGAGCAGTACTTC.